This T cell receptor (beta chain) stems from a study of T cells in Graves' hyperthyroidism and ophthalmopathy. Every diagnosis used clinical symptoms, serum thyroxine and TRAb, thyroid ultrasound and orbital computed tomography. PBMCs were derived from about 10 ml fresh peripheral blood. The J segment lost 5 bases and the V segment lost 2 bases, leaving 7 bases of the junction unmatched. This CDR3 spans 15 amino acids. RNA transcripts provided the source from which TCR beta CDR3 regions were amplified. Initially, a first-round RT-PCR of the TCR CDR3 employed the HTBI primer set. TCRdb reprocessed the multiplex PCR reads with MiXCR, giving one entry per CDR3 protein. The data hold under 450,000 distinct CDR3 sequences, with roughly 12% observed a single time. This clonotype was detected ten times or more.

The V call is TRBV12-3 or TRBV12-4, the J call TRBJ2-5; 8 bases line up with TRBD2. Sequencing used blood. This receptor was identified in a man aged 30 to 39 with Graves' hyperthyroidism that later progressed to Graves' ophthalmopathy. Here the CDR3 reads CASSLTGGQVETQYF. CDR3 DNA: TGTGCCAGCAGTTTAACGGGGGGGCAGGTTGAGACCCAGTACTTC.